The source of this T cell receptor beta chain is a study of blood T cell repertoires in COVID-19. Germline CDR1 and CDR2: MDHEN and SYDVKM. This CDR3 has 13 amino acids. V lost 2 bases and J 4 bases, leaving 8 bases between the germline ends. Profiled with immunoSEQ multiplex PCR; TCRdb holds only in-frame clones, not every one. The data contain roughly 180,000 clones, roughly 76% of them seen just once; the ten biggest clones take up more than 9.5%. Seattle patients were enrolled while actively infected and followed longitudinally. The TCR originated in a woman aged 40 to 50 with COVID-19, enrolled during active disease. V and J are TRBV28 and TRBJ1-2; D ambiguous. Source material: peripheral blood. The CDR3 sequence is CASSLIPSYGYTF. Here the CDR3 DNA reads TGTGCCAGCAGTTTAATTCCCAGCTATGGCTACACCTTC.